This TCR beta chain was obtained from a study of PD-1 blockade in classical Hodgkin lymphoma. Study-wide results and caveats: A significant rise in TCR diversity by C4D1 was seen for CD4+ but not CD8+ cells. The repertoire differences lack a defined cause, possibly disease activity or prior therapy. Patients starting nivolumab under 1 year after ASCT were excluded.

TCRdb's table, derived via immunoSEQ multiplex PCR, lists solely in-frame clones and lacks some. The sample carries 15,000 to 20,000 clones, approximately 83% recorded once. Time point here: cycle 4 day 1 (C4D1), after 6 weeks of nivolumab. Every patient was affected by relapse after autologous stem cell transplantation, while exposure to brentuximab vedotin was not uniform. The patients, who had relapsed/refractory classical Hodgkin lymphoma, achieved best responses of complete response, partial response or progressive disease. The germline V gene has CDR1 MNHEY and CDR2 SVGAGI. The CDR3 is 15 amino acids. V lost 4 bases, J lost 9 bases, and 9 bases stayed unmatched. To note about this clone: Antigen unknown.

Sequenced material: peripheral blood mononuclear cells (PBMCs), taken before the fourth cycle of nivolumab. This rearrangement joins TRBV6-5 to TRBJ1-6; 7 positions match TRBD1. The TCR originated in a human donor with classical Hodgkin lymphoma. In DNA form, the CDR3 reads TGTGCCAGCAGTTCCCCGACAGGGTGGTTTTCACCCCTCCACTTT. Its translation is CASSSPTGWFSPLHF.